The 3 T cell receptor beta chains below come from one sample, sequenced in a study of blood T cell repertoires in COVID-19 (dated by TCRdb to the early 2020s). Library construction relied on the immunoSEQ multiplex PCR assay. In TCRdb, the immuneACCESS table is reduced to in-frame sequences with V and J assigned. These tables do not hold every clone; where another copy was compared, an unresolved V gene accounts for under half, and the others remain unexplained. Within this sample are 120,000 or so clones, with about four fifths of them counted one time only. The ten top clones hold approximately 35% of the sample. The sample consisted of peripheral blood. The receptors derive from a man aged 40-49 years with active or convalescent COVID-19.

The V and J genes are TRBV7-2 and TRBJ2-5; possible D gene TRBD1, 6 bases. The length of the CDR3 is 13 residues. Trimming took off 5 bases at V and 4 bases at J, with 11 bases between the two ends. Germline V lookup: CDR1 SGHTA, CDR2 FQGNSA. Here the CDR3 DNA reads TGTGCCAGCAGCCCATCCAGGGGAGAGACCCAGTACTTC. Translation: CASSPSRGETQYF.

The genes are TRBV4-1 and TRBJ1-2; D is uncertain. The germline V gene encodes CDR1 MGHRA and CDR2 YSYEKL. Trimming took 4 bases from V and 2 from J, leaving 14 bases between them. The CDR3 totals 15 residues. CDR3 residues: CASSRTREANYGYTF. The CDR3 DNA sequence: TGCGCCAGCAGCCGTACCCGGGAGGCCAACTATGGCTACACCTTC.

CDR3 in DNA: TGCGCCAGCAGCTTGGATTACAGGGGGTACGAGCAGTACTTC. Protein product: CASSLDYRGYEQYF. The chain is built from TRBV5-1 and TRBJ2-7, with 8 positions matching TRBD1. Germline CDR1 and CDR2: SGHRS and YFSETQ. The CDR3 is made up of 14 amino acids. The junction had 3 bases not matched to a gene; V was cut back by 0 bases and J by 4 bases.